This TCR beta chain was retrieved from a study of blood T cell repertoires in COVID-19. About the study: PBMCs, B-cell-depleted T cells, or T cells provided the cDNA or gDNA that made up the material.

TCRdb keeps only in-frame clones here, not all; method: immunoSEQ multiplex PCR. The sample has 60,000 or so clones; around 83% are singletons. The CDR3 runs to 16 residues. Germline V gene sequence: CDR1 SGHVS, CDR2 FQNEAQ. The V gene end was trimmed by 5 bases and the J gene end by 5 bases; junction bases not matched to a gene: 8. The TCR was taken from a woman older than 75 with acute or convalescent COVID-19. This chain links TRBV7-8 with TRBJ2-1; TRBD2 matches 11 bases. The sequenced sample was peripheral blood. The CDR3 region is CASSPSGLAVHNEQFF. CDR3 in DNA: TGTGCCAGCAGCCCCTCGGGACTAGCGGTACACAATGAGCAGTTCTTC.